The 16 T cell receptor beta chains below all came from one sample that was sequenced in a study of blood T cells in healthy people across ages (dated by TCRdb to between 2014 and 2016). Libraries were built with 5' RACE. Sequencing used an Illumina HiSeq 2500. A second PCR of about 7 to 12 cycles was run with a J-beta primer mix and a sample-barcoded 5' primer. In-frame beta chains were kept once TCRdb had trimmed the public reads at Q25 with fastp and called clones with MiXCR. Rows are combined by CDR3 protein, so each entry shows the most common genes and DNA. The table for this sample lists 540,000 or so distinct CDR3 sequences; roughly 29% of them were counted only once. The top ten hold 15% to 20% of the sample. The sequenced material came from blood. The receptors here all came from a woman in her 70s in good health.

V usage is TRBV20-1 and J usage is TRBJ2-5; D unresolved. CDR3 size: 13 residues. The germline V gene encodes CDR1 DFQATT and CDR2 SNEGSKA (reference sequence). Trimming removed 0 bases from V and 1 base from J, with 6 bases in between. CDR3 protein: CSARDRFQETQYF. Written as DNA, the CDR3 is TGCAGTGCTAGAGACAGGTTCCAAGAGACCCAGTACTTC.

DNA for the CDR3: TGCGCCAGCAGCTTGGTACAGGGGGGAGAGACCCAGTACTTC. This encodes CASSLVQGGETQYF. The chain is built from TRBV5-1 and TRBJ2-5, with 8 bases fitting TRBD1. The CDR3 totals 14 residues. The J segment lost 4 bases and the V segment lost 0 bases, leaving 2 bases of the junction unmatched. Looked up from germline, CDR1 is SGHRS and CDR2 is YFSETQ.

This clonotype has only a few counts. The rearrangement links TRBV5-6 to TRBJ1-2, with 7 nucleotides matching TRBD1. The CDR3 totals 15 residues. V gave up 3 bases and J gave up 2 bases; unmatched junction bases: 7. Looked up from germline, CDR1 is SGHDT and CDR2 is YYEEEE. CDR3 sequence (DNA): TGTGCCAGCAGCTGGGAATCGACAGGGAACTATGGCTACACCTTC. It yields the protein CASSWESTGNYGYTF. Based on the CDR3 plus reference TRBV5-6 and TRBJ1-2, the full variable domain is DAGVTQSPTHLIKTRGQQVTLRCSPKSGHDTVSWYQQALGQGPQFIFQYYEEEERQRGNFPDRFSGHQFPNYSSELNVNALLLGDSALYLCASSWESTGNYGYTFGSGTRLTVV.

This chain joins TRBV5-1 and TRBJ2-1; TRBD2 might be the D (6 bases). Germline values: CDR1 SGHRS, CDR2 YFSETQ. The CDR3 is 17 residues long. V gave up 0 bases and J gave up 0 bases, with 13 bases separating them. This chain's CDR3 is CASSLGVAGSSYNEQFF. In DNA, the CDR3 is TGCGCCAGCAGCTTGGGAGTGGCGGGGAGCTCCTACAATGAGCAGTTCTTC.

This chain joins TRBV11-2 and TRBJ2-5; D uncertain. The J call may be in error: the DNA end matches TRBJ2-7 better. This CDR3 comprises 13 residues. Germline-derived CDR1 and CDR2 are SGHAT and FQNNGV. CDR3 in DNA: TGTGCCAGCAGCGATGACCCTGCCCACGAGCAGTACTTC. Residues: CASSDDPAHEQYF.

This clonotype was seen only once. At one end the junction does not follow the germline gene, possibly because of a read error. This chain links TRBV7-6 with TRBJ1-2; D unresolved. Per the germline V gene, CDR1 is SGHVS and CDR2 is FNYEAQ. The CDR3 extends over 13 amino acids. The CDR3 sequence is CASCFNWVGGYTF. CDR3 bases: TGTGCCAGCTGCTTTAATTGGGTCGGTGGCTACACCTTC.

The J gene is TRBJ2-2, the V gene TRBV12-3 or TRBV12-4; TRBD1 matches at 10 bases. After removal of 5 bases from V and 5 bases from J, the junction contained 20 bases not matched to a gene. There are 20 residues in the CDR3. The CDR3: CASSRATGTGVSRGTGELFF. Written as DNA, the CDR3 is TGTGCCAGCAGTCGGGCTACCGGGACAGGGGTATCCCGGGGGACCGGGGAGCTGTTTTTT.

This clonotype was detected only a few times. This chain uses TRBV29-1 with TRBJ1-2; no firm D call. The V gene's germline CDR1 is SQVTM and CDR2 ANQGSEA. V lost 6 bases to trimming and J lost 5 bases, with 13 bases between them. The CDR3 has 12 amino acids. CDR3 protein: CSVGPSGYGYTF. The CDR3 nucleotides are TGCAGCGTCGGCCCCTCGGGTTATGGCTACACCTTC.

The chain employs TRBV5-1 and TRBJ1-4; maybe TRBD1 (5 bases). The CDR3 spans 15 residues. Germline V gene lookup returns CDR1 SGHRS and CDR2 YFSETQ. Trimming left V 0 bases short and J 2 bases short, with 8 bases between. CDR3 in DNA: TGCGCCAGCAGCTTGGCCGCAGGGACTAATGAAAAACTGTTTTTT. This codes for CASSLAAGTNEKLFF.

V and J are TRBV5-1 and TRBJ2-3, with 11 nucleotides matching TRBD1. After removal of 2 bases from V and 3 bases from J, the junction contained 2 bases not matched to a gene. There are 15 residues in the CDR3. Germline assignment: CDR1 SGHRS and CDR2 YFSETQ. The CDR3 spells CASSFGDRGTDTQYF. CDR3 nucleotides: TGCGCCAGCAGCTTCGGGGACAGGGGGACAGATACGCAGTATTTT. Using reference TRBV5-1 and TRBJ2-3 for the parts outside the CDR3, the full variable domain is KAGVTQTPRYLIKTRGQQVTLSCSPISGHRSVSWYQQTPGQGLQFLFEYFSETQRNKGNFPGRFSGRQFSNSRSEMNVSTLELGDSALYLCASSFGDRGTDTQYFGPGTRLTVL.

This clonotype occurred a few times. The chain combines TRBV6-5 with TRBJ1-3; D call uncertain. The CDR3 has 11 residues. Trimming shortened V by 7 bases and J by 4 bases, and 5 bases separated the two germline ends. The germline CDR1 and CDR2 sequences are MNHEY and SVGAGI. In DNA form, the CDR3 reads TGTGCCAGCACCCGAGGAAACACCATATATTTT. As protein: CASTRGNTIYF.

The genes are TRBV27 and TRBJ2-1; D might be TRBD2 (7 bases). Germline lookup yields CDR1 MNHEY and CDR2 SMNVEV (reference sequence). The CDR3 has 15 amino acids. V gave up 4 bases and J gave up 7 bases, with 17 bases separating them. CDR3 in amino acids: CASSWGGRWPNEQFF. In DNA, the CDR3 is TGTGCCAGCAGTTGGGGGGGGCGCTGGCCTAATGAGCAGTTCTTC.

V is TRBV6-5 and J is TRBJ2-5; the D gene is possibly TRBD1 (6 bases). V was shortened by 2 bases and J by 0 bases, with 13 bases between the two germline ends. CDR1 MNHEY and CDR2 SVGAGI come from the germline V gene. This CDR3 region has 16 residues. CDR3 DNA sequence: TGTGCCAGCAGTTACACCGGACAGCTGTACCAAGAGACCCAGTACTTC. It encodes CASSYTGQLYQETQYF.

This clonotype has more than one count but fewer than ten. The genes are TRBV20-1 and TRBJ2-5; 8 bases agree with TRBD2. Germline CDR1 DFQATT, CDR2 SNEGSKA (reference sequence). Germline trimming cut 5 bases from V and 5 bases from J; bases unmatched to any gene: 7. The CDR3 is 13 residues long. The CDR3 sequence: CSASGGPLETQYF. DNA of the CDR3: TGCAGTGCTTCGGGGGGGCCCCTGGAGACCCAGTACTTC.

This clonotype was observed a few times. This CDR3 reads CASSLIGTQETQYF. For the CDR3, the DNA is TGCGCCAGCAGCTTGATTGGGACACAAGAGACCCAGTACTTC. The rearrangement uses TRBV5-1 and TRBJ2-5; D possibly corresponds to TRBD1 (6 bases). Germline CDR1 SGHRS, CDR2 YFSETQ. Trimming cost V 1 base and J 2 bases, with 9 bases left between them. The CDR3 spans 14 residues.

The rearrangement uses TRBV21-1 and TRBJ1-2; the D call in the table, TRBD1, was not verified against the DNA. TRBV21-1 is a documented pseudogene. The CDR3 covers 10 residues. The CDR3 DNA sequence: TGTGCCAGCAGGAGGGGATGCTACACCTTC. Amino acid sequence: CASRRGCYTF.